This T cell receptor beta chain is drawn from a study of OX40 agonist ivuxolimab in advanced cancers. Study information: Patients received ivuxolimab, an agonistic anti-OX40 (CD134) antibody.

TCRdb's table, derived via immunoSEQ multiplex PCR, lists solely in-frame clones and lacks some. Counted here are approximately 160,000 clones, around 94% occurring once; the ten biggest clones make up just over 0.3%. CDR3 size: 15 residues. CDR1 is SNHLY, CDR2 FYNNEI, per germline. Trimming cost V 8 bases and J 0 bases, with 13 bases left between them. Regarding this clone: What it binds is unknown.

The study's findings and limits: Both blood CD4+ and CD8+ T cells showed clonal growth by week 6 at 0.1 to 3.0 mg/kg.

The sample in question was CD4+ or CD8+ T cells sorted from blood, obtained in a trial of the OX40 agonist ivuxolimab. This receptor was identified in an adult with an advanced solid tumor such as melanoma, head and neck, liver or kidney cancer. The V call is TRBV2, the J call TRBJ1-4; maybe TRBD1 (5 bases). The CDR3 region is CASLLQGTTNEKLFF. In nucleotides, the CDR3 is TGTGCCAGCCTACTGCAGGGAACAACTAATGAAAAACTGTTTTTT. The full variable domain, completed using reference TRBV2 and TRBJ1-4, is EPEVTQTPSHQVTQMGQEVILRCVPISNHLYFYWYRQILGQKVEFLVSFYNNEISEKSEIFDDQFSVERPDGSNFTLKIRSTKLEDSAMYFCASLLQGTTNEKLFFGSGTQLSVL.